This T cell receptor beta chain was sequenced for a study of technical replicates of blood from a few donors. Here immunoSEQ multiplex PCR was the method, and the copy in TCRdb shows in-frame clones only, minus some. Among over 70,000 clones, 90% to 95% were seen once, and the ten largest hold approximately 0.4%. The sequence was obtained from a human donor in good health. The sequenced sample was T cells isolated from PBMCs.

Written as DNA, the CDR3 is TGTGCCAGCAGCTTAGCTTCTTCGGAGTTTTGGTACAATGAGCAGTTCTTC. Protein product: CASSLASSEFWYNEQFF. The chain uses TRBV7-9 and TRBJ2-1; no definite D call. CDR1 SEHNR and CDR2 FQNEAQ come from the germline V gene (reference sequence). V was cut by 0 bases and J by 4 bases, with 16 bases left in between. This CDR3 has 17 amino acids.